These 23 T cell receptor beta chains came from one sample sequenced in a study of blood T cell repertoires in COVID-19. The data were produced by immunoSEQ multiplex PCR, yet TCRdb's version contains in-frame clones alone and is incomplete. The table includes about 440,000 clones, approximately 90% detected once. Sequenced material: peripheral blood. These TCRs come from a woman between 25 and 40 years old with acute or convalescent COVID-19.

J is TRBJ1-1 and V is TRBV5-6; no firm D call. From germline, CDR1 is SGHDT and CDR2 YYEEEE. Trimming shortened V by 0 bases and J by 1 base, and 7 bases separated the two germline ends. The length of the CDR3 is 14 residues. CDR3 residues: CASSLALGNTEAFF. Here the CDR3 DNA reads TGTGCCAGCAGCTTGGCTCTCGGGAACACTGAAGCTTTCTTT.

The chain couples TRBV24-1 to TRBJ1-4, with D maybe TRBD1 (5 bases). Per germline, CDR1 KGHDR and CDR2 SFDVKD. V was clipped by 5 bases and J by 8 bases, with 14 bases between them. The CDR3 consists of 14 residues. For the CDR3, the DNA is TGTGCCACCAGTGGCGGGGGAGTAAGGGAAAAACTGTTTTTT. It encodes CATSGGGVREKLFF.

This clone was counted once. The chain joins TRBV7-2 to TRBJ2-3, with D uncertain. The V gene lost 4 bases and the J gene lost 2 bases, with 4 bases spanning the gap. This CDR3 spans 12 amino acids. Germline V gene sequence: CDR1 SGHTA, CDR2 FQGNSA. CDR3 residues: CASSSFTDTQYF. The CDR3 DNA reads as TGTGCCAGCAGCTCCTTCACAGATACGCAGTATTTT. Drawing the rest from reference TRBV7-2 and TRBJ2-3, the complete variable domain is GAGVSQSPSNKVTEKGKDVELRCDPISGHTALYWYRQSLGQGLEFLIYFQGNSAPDKSGLPSDRFSAERTGGSVSTLTIQRTQQEDSAVYLCASSSFTDTQYFGPGTRLTVL.

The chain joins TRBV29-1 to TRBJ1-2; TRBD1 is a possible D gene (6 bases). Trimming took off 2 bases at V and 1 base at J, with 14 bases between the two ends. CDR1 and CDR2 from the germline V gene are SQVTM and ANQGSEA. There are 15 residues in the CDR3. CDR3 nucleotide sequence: TGCAGCGTTGAATGGTCAGGGGTAAATAACTATGGCTACACCTTC. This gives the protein CSVEWSGVNNYGYTF. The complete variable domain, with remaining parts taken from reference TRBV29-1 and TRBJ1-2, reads SAVISQKPSRDICQRGTSLTIQCQVDSQVTMMFWYRQQPGQSLTLIATANQGSEATYESGFVIDKFPISRPNLTFSTLTVSNMSPEDSSIYLCSVEWSGVNNYGYTFGSGTRLTVV.

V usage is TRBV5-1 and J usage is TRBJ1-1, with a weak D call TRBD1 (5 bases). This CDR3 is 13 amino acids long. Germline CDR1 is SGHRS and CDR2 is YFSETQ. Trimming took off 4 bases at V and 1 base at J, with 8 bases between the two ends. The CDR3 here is CASSVQGNTEAFF. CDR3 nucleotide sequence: TGCGCCAGCAGCGTCCAGGGGAACACTGAAGCTTTCTTT.

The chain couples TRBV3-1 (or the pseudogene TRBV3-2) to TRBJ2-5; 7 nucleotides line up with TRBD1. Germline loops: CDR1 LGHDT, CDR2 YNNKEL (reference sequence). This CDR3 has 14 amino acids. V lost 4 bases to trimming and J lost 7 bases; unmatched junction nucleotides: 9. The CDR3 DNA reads TGTGCCAGCAGCCCCCGACAGGGTCTGGGGACCCAGTACTTC. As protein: CASSPRQGLGTQYF.

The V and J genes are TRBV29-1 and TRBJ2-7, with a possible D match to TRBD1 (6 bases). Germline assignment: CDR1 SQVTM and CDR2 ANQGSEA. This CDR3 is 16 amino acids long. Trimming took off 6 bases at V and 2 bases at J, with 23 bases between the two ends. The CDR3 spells CSVRQEGIPYTYEQYF. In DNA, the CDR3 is TGCAGCGTCCGACAGGAAGGAATACCCTATACCTACGAGCAGTACTTC.

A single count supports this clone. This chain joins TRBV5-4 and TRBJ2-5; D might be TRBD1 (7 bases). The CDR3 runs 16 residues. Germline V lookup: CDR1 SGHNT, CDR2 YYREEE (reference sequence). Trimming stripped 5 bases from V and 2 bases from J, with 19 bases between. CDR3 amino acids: CASSRRGGGAQETQYF. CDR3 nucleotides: TGTGCCAGCAGTAGACGAGGGGGCGGGGCACAAGAGACCCAGTACTTC.

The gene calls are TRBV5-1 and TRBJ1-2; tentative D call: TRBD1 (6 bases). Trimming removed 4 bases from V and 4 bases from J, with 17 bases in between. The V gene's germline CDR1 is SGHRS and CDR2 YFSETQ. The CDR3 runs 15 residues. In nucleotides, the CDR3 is TGCGCCAGCAGCCCCTCCACGACAGGTTTCTATGGCTACACCTTC. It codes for CASSPSTTGFYGYTF.

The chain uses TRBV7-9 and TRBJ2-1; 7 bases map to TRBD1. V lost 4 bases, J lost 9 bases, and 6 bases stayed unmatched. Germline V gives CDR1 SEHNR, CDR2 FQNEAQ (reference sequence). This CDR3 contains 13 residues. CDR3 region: CASSSHGQAEQFF. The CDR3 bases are TGTGCCAGCAGCTCCCATGGACAGGCTGAGCAGTTCTTC.

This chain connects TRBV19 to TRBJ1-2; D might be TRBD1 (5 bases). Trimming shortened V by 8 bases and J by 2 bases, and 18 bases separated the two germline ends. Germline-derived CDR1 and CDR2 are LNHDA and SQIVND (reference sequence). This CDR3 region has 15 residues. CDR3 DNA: TGTGCCAGTTCGTCCTTTGGAGGGGACAACTATGGCTACACCTTC. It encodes CASSSFGGDNYGYTF.

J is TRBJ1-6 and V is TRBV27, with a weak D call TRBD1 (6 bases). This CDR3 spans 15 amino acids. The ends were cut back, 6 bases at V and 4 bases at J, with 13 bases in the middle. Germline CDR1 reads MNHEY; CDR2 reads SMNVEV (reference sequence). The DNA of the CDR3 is TGTGCCAGCAGACCCTACAGGGCTTATAATTCACCCCTCCACTTT. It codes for CASRPYRAYNSPLHF.

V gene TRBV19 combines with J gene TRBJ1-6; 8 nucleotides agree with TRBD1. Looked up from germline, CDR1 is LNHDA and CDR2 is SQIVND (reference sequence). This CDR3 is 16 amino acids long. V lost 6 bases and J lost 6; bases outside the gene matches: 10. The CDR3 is CASSFRDRGSNSPLHF. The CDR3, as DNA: TGTGCCAGTAGCTTCCGAGACAGGGGTAGTAATTCACCCCTCCACTTT.

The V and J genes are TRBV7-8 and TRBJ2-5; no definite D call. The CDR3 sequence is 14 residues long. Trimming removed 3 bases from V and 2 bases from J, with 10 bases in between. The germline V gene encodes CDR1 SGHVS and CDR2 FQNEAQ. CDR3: CASSFAGKQETQYF. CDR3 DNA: TGTGCCAGCAGCTTCGCAGGAAAGCAAGAGACCCAGTACTTC.

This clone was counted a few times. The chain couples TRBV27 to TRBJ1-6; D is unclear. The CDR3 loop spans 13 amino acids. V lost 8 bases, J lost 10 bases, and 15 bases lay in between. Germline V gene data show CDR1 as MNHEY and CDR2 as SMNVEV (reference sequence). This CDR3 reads CASSPVSGSPLHF. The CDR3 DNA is TGTGCCAGCTCCCCTGTCAGCGGATCACCCCTCCACTTT.

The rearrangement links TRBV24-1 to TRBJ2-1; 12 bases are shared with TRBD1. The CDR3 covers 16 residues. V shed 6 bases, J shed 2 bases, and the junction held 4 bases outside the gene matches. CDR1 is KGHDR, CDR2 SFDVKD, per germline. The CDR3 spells CATSTGTGGPYNEQFF. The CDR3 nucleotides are TGTGCCACCAGTACCGGGACAGGGGGCCCCTACAATGAGCAGTTCTTC.

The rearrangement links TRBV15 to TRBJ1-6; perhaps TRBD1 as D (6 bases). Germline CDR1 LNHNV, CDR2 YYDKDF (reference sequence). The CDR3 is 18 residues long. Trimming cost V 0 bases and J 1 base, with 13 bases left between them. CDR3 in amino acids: CATSRDPQGWSYNSPLHF. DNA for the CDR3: TGTGCCACCAGCAGAGATCCACAGGGATGGTCCTATAATTCACCCCTCCACTTT. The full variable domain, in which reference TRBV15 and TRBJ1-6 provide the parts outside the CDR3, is DAMVIQNPRYQVTQFGKPVTLSCSQTLNHNVMYWYQQKSSQAPKLLFHYYDKDFNNEADTPDNFQSRRPNTSFCFLDIRSPGLGDTAMYLCATSRDPQGWSYNSPLHFGNGTRLTVT.

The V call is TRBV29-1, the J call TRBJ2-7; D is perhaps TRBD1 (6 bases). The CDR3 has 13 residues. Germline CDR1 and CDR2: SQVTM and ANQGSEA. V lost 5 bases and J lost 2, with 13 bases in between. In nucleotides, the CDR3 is TGCAGCGTTCGTCGGGACACAGCCTACGAGCAGTACTTC. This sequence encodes CSVRRDTAYEQYF.

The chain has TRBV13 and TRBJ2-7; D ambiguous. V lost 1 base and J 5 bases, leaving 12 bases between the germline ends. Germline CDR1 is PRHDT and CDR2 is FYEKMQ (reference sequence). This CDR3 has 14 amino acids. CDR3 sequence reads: CASSLEAGRDEQYF. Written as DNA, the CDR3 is TGTGCCAGCAGCTTAGAAGCAGGTCGCGACGAGCAGTACTTC.

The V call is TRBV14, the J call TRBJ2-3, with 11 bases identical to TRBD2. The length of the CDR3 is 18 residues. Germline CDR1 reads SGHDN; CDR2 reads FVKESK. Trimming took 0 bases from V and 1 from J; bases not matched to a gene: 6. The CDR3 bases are TGTGCCAGCAGCCAAGAGCCTAGCGGGGGGACTCGCACAGATACGCAGTATTTT. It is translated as CASSQEPSGGTRTDTQYF.

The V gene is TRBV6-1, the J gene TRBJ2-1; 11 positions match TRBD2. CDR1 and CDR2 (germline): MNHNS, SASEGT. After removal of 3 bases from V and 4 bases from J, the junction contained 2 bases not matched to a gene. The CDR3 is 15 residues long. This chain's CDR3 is CASSDTSGGYNEQFF. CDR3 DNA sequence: TGTGCCAGCAGTGATACTAGCGGGGGATACAATGAGCAGTTCTTC.

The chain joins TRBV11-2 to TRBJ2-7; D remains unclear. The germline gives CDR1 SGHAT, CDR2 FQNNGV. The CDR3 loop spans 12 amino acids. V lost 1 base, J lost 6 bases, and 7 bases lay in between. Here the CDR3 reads CASSLGGFEQYF. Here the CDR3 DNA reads TGTGCCAGCAGCTTAGGAGGTTTCGAGCAGTACTTC.

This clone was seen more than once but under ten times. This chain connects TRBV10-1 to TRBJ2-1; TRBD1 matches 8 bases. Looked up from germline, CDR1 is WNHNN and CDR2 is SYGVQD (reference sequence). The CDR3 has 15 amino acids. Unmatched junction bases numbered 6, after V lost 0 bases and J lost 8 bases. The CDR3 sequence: CASSESRTGRYEQFF. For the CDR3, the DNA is TGCGCCAGCAGTGAGTCGAGGACAGGGAGGTATGAGCAGTTCTTC.